These T cell receptor beta chains were read from a single sample in a study of T cells in Graves' hyperthyroidism and ophthalmopathy. TCRdb ran MiXCR on the multiplex PCR reads and lists one entry per CDR3 protein. The sample carries hundreds of thousands of distinct CDR3 sequences, 14% to 15% recorded once. The sequenced sample was blood. Every receptor here comes from a man aged 18-30 years with Graves' ophthalmopathy. CDR3s include the opening cysteine and the closing phenylalanine or tryptophan. D genes are given only for firm matches. The size entry is marked missing in some rows and otherwise reads once, few, many or a size class.

clone_size j_call v_call d_call cdr3_nt cdr3_aa
many TRBJ2-1 TRBV5-1 NA TGCGCCAGCAGCTTGGCCGTCCAGGGGAATGAGCAGTTCTTC CASSLAVQGNEQFF
many TRBJ2-1 TRBV6-1 TRBD1 TGTGCCAGCGGTCCCAGGGGGCTGAATGAGCAGTTCTTC CASGPRGLNEQFF
NA TRBJ1-1 TRBV5-1 NA TGCGCCAGCAACCCGGACGGGATAGGGGGCACTGAAGCTTTCTTT CASNPDGIGGTEAFF
many TRBJ1-5 TRBV3-1 NA TGTGCCAGCAGTGAGGGGCAGTATGGGCTTCAGCCCCAGCATTTT CASSEGQYGLQPQHF
few TRBJ2-1 TRBV4-1 TRBD2 TGCGCCAGCAGCCAAGGGGGAGCGGGAGTGGAGTTCTTC CASSQGGAGVEFF
few TRBJ2-5 TRBV24-1 TRBD1 TGTGCCACCAGTGAACTTGACAGGGGGAGCCAAGAGACCCAGTACTTC CATSELDRGSQETQYF
NA TRBJ2-1 TRBV11-2 TRBD2 TGTGCCAGCAGCCCAGGCTTGACTAGCGGGGGGTTTGTGTACAATGAGCAGTTCTTC CASSPGLTSGGFVYNEQFF
many TRBJ2-7 TRBV6-1 TRBD1 TGTGCCAGCAAGACCGGGACAGGGGGTTACGAGCAGTACTTC CASKTGTGGYEQYF
NA TRBJ2-5 TRBV5-4 TRBD2 TGTGCCAGCAGCTATTCAGCGGGGGCGGGGGAGACCCAGTACTTC CASSYSAGAGETQYF
NA TRBJ2-2 TRBV12-3/TRBV12-4 TRBD2 TGTGCCAGCAGTTTAGCTGGCGGGGGTTATTCCGGGGAGCTGTTTTTT CASSLAGGGYSGELFF